Described below is a single T cell receptor beta chain sequence and its context. Clones were read by immunoSEQ multiplex PCR, and TCRdb kept only the in-frame ones, dropping some. The table includes 70,000 to 95,000 clones, 85% to 95% detected once. This record belongs to a study of T cell changes during pregnancy in multiple sclerosis. CDR1 and CDR2 from the germline V gene are MNHNS and SASEGT. V lost 6 bases and J 6 bases, leaving 12 bases between the germline ends. The CDR3 contains 13 residues. This clonotype originated in a female donor with multiple sclerosis, enrolled in a pregnancy study. The rearrangement links TRBV6-1 to TRBJ1-5; the D is unclear. The material was CD4+ T cells from peripheral blood mononuclear cells, obtained in the second trimester of pregnancy. This CDR3 is CASSEHAGQPQHF. CDR3 bases: TGTGCCAGCAGCGAACACGCGGGTCAGCCCCAGCATTTT.